Below, 18 T cell receptor beta chains from the same sample are listed, as sequenced in a study of blood T cell repertoires in COVID-19. Produced via immunoSEQ multiplex PCR; TCRdb's table is partial and in-frame only. The data hold a few hundred thousand clones, with over 75% observed a single time. The sequencing input was peripheral blood. These receptors all come from a woman aged 25 to 39 with acute or convalescent COVID-19.

The gene calls are TRBV24-1 and TRBJ1-4, with 11 nucleotides matching TRBD1. V dropped 4 bases and J dropped 6; count of bases not matched to a gene: 3. The V gene's germline CDR1 is KGHDR and CDR2 SFDVKD. This CDR3 has 15 amino acids. The CDR3 DNA reads TGTGCCACCAGTGACCCGGGACAGGGGGATGAAAAACTGTTTTTT. This gives the protein CATSDPGQGDEKLFF.

The rearrangement links TRBV27 to TRBJ2-1, with a weak D call TRBD2 (6 bases). The germline V gene encodes CDR1 MNHEY and CDR2 SMNVEV (reference sequence). This CDR3 has 15 residues. Trimming stripped 7 bases from V and 2 bases from J, with 15 bases between. This CDR3 reads CASMAGKATYNEQFF. CDR3 nucleotides: TGTGCCAGCATGGCGGGAAAAGCCACCTACAATGAGCAGTTCTTC.

The V gene is TRBV6-2 or TRBV6-3, the J gene TRBJ1-3; 7 bases are a match to TRBD1. J gave up 1 base and V 4 bases, and 1 base lay outside the gene matches. The CDR3 sequence is 14 residues long. Germline V gene lookup returns CDR1 MNHEY and CDR2 SVGEGT. CDR3 residues: CASSWGQSGNTIYF. CDR3 in DNA: TGTGCCAGCAGTTGGGGACAGTCTGGAAACACCATATATTTT.

This rearrangement joins TRBV6-5 to TRBJ2-1; the match to TRBD2 covers 7 bases. The junction had 7 bases not matched to a gene; V was cut back by 2 bases and J by 6 bases. The CDR3 consists of 15 residues. CDR1 is MNHEY, CDR2 SVGAGI, per germline. In DNA, the CDR3 is TGTGCCAGCAGTTACGGACCTAGCGGCCTCAATGAGCAGTTCTTC. The encoded protein is CASSYGPSGLNEQFF.

The gene calls are TRBV5-4 and TRBJ2-1, with 14 bases fitting TRBD2. Trimming removed 3 bases from V and 7 bases from J; junction bases left unmatched: 3. The CDR3 runs 15 residues. Germline V gives CDR1 SGHNT, CDR2 YYREEE (reference sequence). CDR3 nucleotide sequence: TGTGCCAGCAGCTGGGGACTAGCGGGAGTTAATGAGCAGTTCTTC. It encodes CASSWGLAGVNEQFF. Using reference TRBV5-4 and TRBJ2-1 for the parts outside the CDR3, the full variable domain is ETGVTQSPTHLIKTRGQQVTLRCSSQSGHNTVSWYQQALGQGPQFIFQYYREEENGRGNFPPRFSGLQFPNYSSELNVNALELDDSALYLCASSWGLAGVNEQFFGPGTRLTVL.

This chain uses TRBV29-1 with TRBJ1-1; D gene unclear. Trimming removed 1 base at V and 8 bases at J, with 11 bases between. Germline V gene sequence: CDR1 SQVTM, CDR2 ANQGSEA. This CDR3 comprises 12 residues. The CDR3 nucleotides are TGCAGCGTTGAAGGCAACACAGAGGAAGCTTTCTTT. It codes for CSVEGNTEEAFF.

This CDR3 is CASSQDWRAAEQYF. In nucleotides, the CDR3 is TGCGCCAGCAGCCAAGATTGGAGGGCAGCCGAGCAGTACTTC. The chain uses TRBV4-3 and TRBJ2-7; tentatively, D is TRBD2 (6 bases). CDR3 length equals 14 residues. Trimming pared 0 bases from V and 6 bases from J, leaving 12 bases between. Germline CDR1 and CDR2: LGHNA and YSLEER.

The V gene is TRBV5-5, the J gene TRBJ2-7; weak D call: TRBD2 (5 bases). Trimming pared 4 bases from V and 0 bases from J, leaving 14 bases between. Germline V gives CDR1 SGHKS, CDR2 YYEKEE (reference sequence). The CDR3 sequence is 15 residues long. The CDR3 is CASSTKRDPSYEQYF. CDR3 coding DNA: TGTGCCAGCAGCACCAAGAGGGATCCCTCCTACGAGCAGTACTTC.

CDR3 in DNA: TGTGCCAGCAGCCCCGGTACGGTATCCTACGAGCAGTACTTC. The encoded protein is CASSPGTVSYEQYF. This chain joins TRBV6-5 and TRBJ2-7; D is ambiguous. This CDR3 has 14 amino acids. Germline assignment: CDR1 MNHEY and CDR2 SVGAGI. V lost 6 bases and J lost 1, with 13 bases in between.

This clone has just one count. This sequence joins TRBV5-1 and TRBJ2-2; 15 nucleotides agree with TRBD2. The CDR3 consists of 21 residues. Per the germline V gene, CDR1 is SGHRS and CDR2 is YFSETQ. Trimming removed 6 bases from V and 2 bases from J; junction bases left unmatched: 17. CDR3: CASTSGGLAGGLRRNTGELFF. For the CDR3, the DNA is TGCGCCAGCACTTCCGGGGGACTAGCGGGAGGCCTCCGACGAAACACCGGGGAGCTGTTTTTT.

This clone has only a few counts. The rearrangement uses TRBV30 and TRBJ1-6; possible D gene TRBD1, 5 bases. CDR3 length equals 14 residues. Germline CDR1 reads GTSNPN; CDR2 reads SVGIG (reference sequence). V lost 1 base to trimming and J lost 7 bases, with 11 bases between them. The CDR3 reads CAWSAPGGNSPLHF. CDR3 sequence (DNA): TGTGCCTGGAGTGCCCCCGGGGGAAATTCACCCCTCCACTTT.

The chain combines TRBV29-1 with TRBJ2-5; D possibly corresponds to TRBD1 (6 bases). V gave up 4 bases and J gave up 4 bases, with 25 bases separating them. The CDR3 length is 17 residues. Germline V gene lookup returns CDR1 SQVTM and CDR2 ANQGSEA. The CDR3 spells CSVGQGLGRGVGETQYF. CDR3 DNA: TGCAGCGTTGGGCAGGGGCTAGGTCGAGGTGTTGGAGAGACCCAGTACTTC.

This chain links TRBV19 with TRBJ2-1, with 12 nucleotides matching TRBD2. There are 15 residues in the CDR3. The germline gives CDR1 LNHDA, CDR2 SQIVND (reference sequence). After removal of 4 bases from V and 4 bases from J, the junction contained 2 bases not matched to a gene. CDR3 DNA sequence: TGTGCCAGTAGTACGGGACTAGCGGGTTACAATGAGCAGTTCTTC. The encoded protein is CASSTGLAGYNEQFF. The full variable domain, its missing parts supplied by reference TRBV19 and TRBJ2-1, is DGGITQSPKYLFRKEGQNVTLSCEQNLNHDAMYWYRQDPGQGLRLIYYSQIVNDFQKGDIAEGYSVSREKKESFPLTVTSAQKNPTAFYLCASSTGLAGYNEQFFGPGTRLTVL.

The chain employs TRBV7-2 and TRBJ1-1, with 7 nucleotides matching TRBD1. The V gene's germline CDR1 is SGHTA and CDR2 FQGNSA. The length of the CDR3 is 14 residues. V dropped 5 bases and J dropped 6; count of bases not matched to a gene: 9. CDR3 loop: CASSRRQGVSEAFF. The CDR3 nucleotides read TGTGCCAGCAGCCGGAGACAGGGAGTGTCTGAAGCTTTCTTT.

This chain links TRBV10-3 with TRBJ2-1, with D maybe TRBD1 (6 bases). V lost 8 bases to trimming and J lost 5 bases, with 13 bases between them. The CDR3 runs 13 residues. Per germline, CDR1 ENHRY and CDR2 SYGVKD. DNA for the CDR3: TGTGCCATCCGGACAGCAGCCGACAATGAGCAGTTCTTC. Translated, it gives CAIRTAADNEQFF.

The chain recombines TRBV4-1 with TRBJ2-5, with 8 bases identical to TRBD1. This CDR3 comprises 15 residues. J was trimmed by 5 bases and V by 0 bases; bases with no gene match: 5. Germline assignment: CDR1 MGHRA and CDR2 YSYEKL. The CDR3 here is CASSQDRTGMETQYF. The CDR3 DNA reads TGCGCCAGCAGCCAAGATCGGACAGGGATGGAGACCCAGTACTTC.

Of note for this clone: Different DNA sequences within this sample yield the same CDR3. The rearrangement joins TRBV5-1 to TRBJ2-7; 9 nucleotides line up with TRBD1. Germline V lookup: CDR1 SGHRS, CDR2 YFSETQ. CDR3 length: 14 residues. With 4 bases clipped from V and 2 bases from J, the junction kept 4 bases outside the gene matches. The CDR3 sequence: CASSLRTGAYEQYF. The CDR3 nucleotides are TGCGCCAGCAGCCTCAGGACAGGGGCCTACGAGCAGTACTTC.

This rearrangement joins TRBV29-1 to TRBJ2-1; 9 bases map to TRBD2. This CDR3 spans 15 amino acids. Trimming removed 2 bases from V and 4 bases from J; junction bases left unmatched: 6. The V gene's germline CDR1 is SQVTM and CDR2 ANQGSEA. The CDR3 DNA follows: TGCAGCGTTGAAATTCGGCTAGCGGGATACAATGAGCAGTTCTTC. Protein product: CSVEIRLAGYNEQFF.